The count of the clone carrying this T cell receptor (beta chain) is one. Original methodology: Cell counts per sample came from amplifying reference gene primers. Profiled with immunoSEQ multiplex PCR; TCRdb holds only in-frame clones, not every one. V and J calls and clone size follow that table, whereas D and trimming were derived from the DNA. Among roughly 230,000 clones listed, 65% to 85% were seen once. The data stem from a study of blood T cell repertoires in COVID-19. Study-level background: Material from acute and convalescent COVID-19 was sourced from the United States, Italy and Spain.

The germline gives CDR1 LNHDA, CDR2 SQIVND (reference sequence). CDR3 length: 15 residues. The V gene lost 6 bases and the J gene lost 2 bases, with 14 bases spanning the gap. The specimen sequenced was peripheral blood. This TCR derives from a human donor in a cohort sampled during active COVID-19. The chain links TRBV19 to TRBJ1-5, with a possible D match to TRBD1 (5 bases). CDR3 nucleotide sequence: TGTGCCAGTAGGGAGGGGTTAATTCGCAATCAGCCCCAGCATTTT. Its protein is CASREGLIRNQPQHF.